These T cell receptor beta chains were read from a single sample in a study of control samples from healthy donors and cancer patients. Sequenced by immunoSEQ multiplex PCR; TCRdb stores in-frame clones only, minus some. The sample contains under 300,000 clones, about 80% of which appear only once. Sequences were obtained from PBMCs. These receptors came from a woman aged 60-75 years with lung cancer. Both conserved end residues are part of each CDR3. A D gene is named only where the DNA matches it firmly. Expanded clones are given a class, and other clones once, few, many or no size at all.

V gene	clone size	J gene	D gene	CDR3 DNA	CDR3 protein
TRBV18	NA	TRBJ1-2	NA	TGTGCCAGCTCACCCGACAGCAACTATGGCTACACCTTC	CASSPDSNYGYTF
TRBV9	NA	TRBJ2-1	NA	TGTGCCAGCAGCGTAGTGGGGGGCCTCGGGAATGAGCAGTTCTTC	CASSVVGGLGNEQFF
TRBV5-1	NA	TRBJ2-2	NA	TGCGCCAGCAGCTTATCGGGACAATACACCGGGGAGCTGTTTTTT	CASSLSGQYTGELFF
TRBV5-1	NA	TRBJ2-3	NA	TGCGCCAGCAGCTTGGGCCCCTCGGGCGCAGATACGCAGTATTTT	CASSLGPSGADTQYF
TRBV7-3	NA	TRBJ2-3	NA	TGTGCCAGCAGCTCCCAAGGGGCAGGGGAAACAGATACGCAGTATTTT	CASSSQGAGETDTQYF
TRBV7-9	NA	TRBJ2-3	NA	TGTGCCCTATCTGAGGGGGGGGCCACAGATACGCAGTATTTT	CALSEGGATDTQYF
TRBV20-1	NA	TRBJ1-4	NA	TGCAGTGCTAGTAGGGGCCAGGGCGGTGAAAAACTGTTTTTT	CSASRGQGGEKLFF
TRBV27	NA	TRBJ1-5	NA	TGTGCCAGCAGTTTCAAAGAGGGGTTCCATCAGCCCCAGCATTTT	CASSFKEGFHQPQHF
TRBV5-4	NA	TRBJ1-6	NA	TGTGCCAGCAGAGGGGACTCAGGAAATTCACCCCTCCACTTT	CASRGDSGNSPLHF
TRBV28	NA	TRBJ2-4	NA	TGTGCCAGCAGAGCTATACCCAGAACCGACATTCAGTACTTC	CASRAIPRTDIQYF
TRBV21-1	NA	TRBJ1-1	NA	TGTGCCAGCTCTCAAGACAGGGTTCGCACTGAAGCTTTCTTT	CASSQDRVRTEAFF
TRBV7-2	NA	TRBJ2-7	NA	TGTGCCAGCAGCTCCTTCCAGAGGGGCCACGAGCAGTACTTC	CASSSFQRGHEQYF
TRBV28	NA	TRBJ2-7	TRBD1	TGTGCCAGCAGCCCCCCCGGGACAGGGGGTTCGCAGTACTTC	CASSPPGTGGSQYF
TRBV29-1	NA	TRBJ2-7	NA	TGCAGCGTTGATCAGGGGTACGAGCAGTACTTC	CSVDQGYEQYF
TRBV9	NA	TRBJ2-2	NA	TGTGCCAGCAGCGTAGAGCAGGGTAGCACCGGGGAGCTGTTTTTT	CASSVEQGSTGELFF
TRBV28	NA	TRBJ2-7	TRBD1	TGTGCCAGCAACGACAGGGGGAAGTCCTACGAGCAGTACTTC	CASNDRGKSYEQYF
TRBV28	NA	TRBJ2-2	NA	TGTGCCAGCAGTTTAACAGGGTACGGCACCGGGGAGCTGTTTTTT	CASSLTGYGTGELFF
TRBV19	NA	TRBJ2-1	NA	TGTGCCAGTAGTATCAGCCAGGGCCTCTCCTACAATGAGCAGTTCTTC	CASSISQGLSYNEQFF
TRBV6-2/TRBV6-3	NA	TRBJ1-2	NA	TGTGCCAGCAGTGCTTTACAGGGCGGACATGGCTACACCTTC	CASSALQGGHGYTF
TRBV5-4	NA	TRBJ2-5	NA	TGTGCCAGCAGTAATACAGGGTCGGGTGAGACCCAGTACTTC	CASSNTGSGETQYF
TRBV28	NA	TRBJ2-7	NA	TGTGCCAGCAGTCCCCAAGCAAACTACGAGCAGTACTTC	CASSPQANYEQYF
TRBV7-8	NA	TRBJ2-7	TRBD1	TGTGCCAGCAGCTCACATACGGGACAGTCCTACGAGCAGTACTTC	CASSSHTGQSYEQYF
TRBV3-1/TRBV3-2	NA	TRBJ2-7	TRBD1	TGTGTCGTCCACAGGGGCGGGTACGAGCAGTACTTC	CVVHRGGYEQYF
TRBV6-6	NA	TRBJ2-1	TRBD2	TGTGCCAGCAGACCCACTAGCGGGGATTACAATGAGCAGTTCTTC	CASRPTSGDYNEQFF
TRBV20-1	NA	TRBJ2-1	NA	TGCAGTGCGGACAACAATGAGCAGTTCTTC	CSADNNEQFF
TRBV7-3	NA	TRBJ2-2	NA	TGTGCCAGCAGCCCTGGTAGCGGGGAGCTGTTTTTT	CASSPGSGELFF
TRBV5-1	NA	TRBJ2-7	TRBD1	TGCGCCAGCAGCCGTGGGACAGCGCAGGGGGAGCAGTACTTC	CASSRGTAQGEQYF
TRBV27	NA	TRBJ2-2	TRBD2	TGTGCCAGCAGTTTTGGGACTAGCGGTACCGGGGAGCTGTTTTTT	CASSFGTSGTGELFF
TRBV21-1	NA	TRBJ2-3	NA	TGTGCCAGCAGCAAAGGTCCCCCAGGGGCTGAAACAGATACGCAGTATTTT	CASSKGPPGAETDTQYF
TRBV19	NA	TRBJ2-3	NA	TGTGCCAGTACCATGGTAGGGCTTCTTCGTACGCAGTATTTT	CASTMVGLLRTQYF
TRBV3-1/TRBV3-2	few	TRBJ1-1	TRBD1	TGTGCCAGCAGCCGCAACGCCGGGACAGGGCTCACTGAAGCTTTCTTT	CASSRNAGTGLTEAFF
TRBV12-3/TRBV12-4	few	TRBJ1-4	NA	TGTGCCAGCAGTTTTAACGGGGAAAAACTGTTTTTT	CASSFNGEKLFF
TRBV2	NA	TRBJ1-4	NA	TGTGCCAGCAGTAGGGGGGCTGGCGGAAAACTGTTTTTT	CASSRGAGGKLFF
TRBV2	NA	TRBJ2-2	TRBD2	TGTGCCAGCAGTCGGGAGGGCCGAGACATCGGGGAGCTGTTTTTT	CASSREGRDIGELFF
TRBV28	NA	TRBJ1-2	TRBD1	TGTGCCAGCAGTTTAATCGACAGGGGGGGCTATGGCTACACCTTC	CASSLIDRGGYGYTF
TRBV5-6	NA	TRBJ1-3	TRBD1	TGTGCCAGCAGTCGACCTCAGGGGGCAGGAAACACCATATATTTT	CASSRPQGAGNTIYF
TRBV4-1	NA	TRBJ2-1	NA	TGCGCCAGCAGCCAAACCGGGGCCCTCGGTGAGCAGTTCTTC	CASSQTGALGEQFF
TRBV13	NA	TRBJ1-4	NA	TGTGCCAGCAGCCGAACGCCGAATATCGGGGTCGGAGAAAAACTGTTTTTT	CASSRTPNIGVGEKLFF
TRBV5-1	NA	TRBJ1-5	NA	TGCGCCAGCAGCTTGGCCGGGGAAGGGAGTCAGCCCCAGCATTTT	CASSLAGEGSQPQHF
TRBV4-1	NA	TRBJ2-1	TRBD2	TGCGCCAGCAGCCAAGTGCTAGCGGGAGTAATTGAGCAGTTCTTC	CASSQVLAGVIEQFF
TRBV4-2	NA	TRBJ1-5	NA	TGTGCCAGCAGCCAAGAAGCTCAGGGCAGTAGCAATCAGCCCCAGCATTTT	CASSQEAQGSSNQPQHF
TRBV19	NA	TRBJ2-3	TRBD1	TGTGCCAGTAGTATAGGACAGGGTGCAGATACGCAGTATTTT	CASSIGQGADTQYF
TRBV24-1	once	TRBJ2-1	TRBD2	TGTGCCACCAGTGATTTGCCATCGCGGGAGGGCCAGAGTGAGCAGTTCTTC	CATSDLPSREGQSEQFF